This passage covers 24 T cell receptor beta chains from one sample sequenced in a study of vaccination effects on CD4 cells after COVID-19. Within the ViraFEST assay, antigen-specific CD4+ T cells underwent expansion with viral peptide pools prior to sequencing. Following 10 days of culture, CD4+ T cells were isolated. The healthy vaccine recipients, who had no prior SARS-CoV-2 infection, showed negative nucleocapsid antibodies. Their antigens remain unidentified. Libraries were prepared by immunoSEQ multiplex PCR; TCRdb keeps only in-frame clonotypes and omits some of them. Of tens of thousands of clones listed, 55% to 75% are singletons. This material consisted of CD4+ T cells from PBMCs cultured with HCoV-OC43 spike peptides, taken before COVID-19 vaccination. Subset described: HCoV-OC43 spike overlapping peptide pool stimulation. These TCRs come from a human donor who received a COVID-19 vaccine.

The chain combines TRBV20-1 with TRBJ2-7; D is unclear. This CDR3 has 15 residues. V dropped 3 bases and J dropped 2 bases, with 17 bases sitting between them. CDR1 is DFQATT, CDR2 SNEGSKA, per germline (reference sequence). CDR3 sequence (DNA): TGCAGTGCTAGTTCCTGGGCGGAAGCCGCCTACGAGCAGTACTTC. It encodes CSASSWAEAAYEQYF.

The table lists this clone with a count of one. The chain carries TRBV5-1 and TRBJ1-1, with 7 bases matching TRBD1. The CDR3 extends over 13 amino acids. CDR1 and CDR2 (germline): SGHRS, YFSETQ. The V and J ends lost 6 bases and 3 bases, in that order; junction bases with no gene match: 5. In nucleotides, the CDR3 is TGCGCCAGCACCATCACAGGGGACACTGAAGCTTTCTTT. Translating gives CASTITGDTEAFF.

J is TRBJ2-7 and V is TRBV5-1; the match to TRBD1 covers 8 bases. Trimming removed 4 bases from V and 0 bases from J; junction bases left unmatched: 18. There are 19 residues in the CDR3. CDR1 and CDR2 from the germline V gene are SGHRS and YFSETQ. The CDR3 region has the DNA TGCGCCAGCAGCGGCGGGACAGGAAGTTGGGGGAAAGGCTCCTACGAGCAGTACTTC. This translates into CASSGGTGSWGKGSYEQYF. Drawing the rest from reference TRBV5-1 and TRBJ2-7, the complete variable domain is KAGVTQTPRYLIKTRGQQVTLSCSPISGHRSVSWYQQTPGQGLQFLFEYFSETQRNKGNFPGRFSGRQFSNSRSEMNVSTLELGDSALYLCASSGGTGSWGKGSYEQYFGPGTRLTVT.

This chain connects TRBV13 to TRBJ1-1; D is unresolved. The germline gives CDR1 PRHDT, CDR2 FYEKMQ (reference sequence). The CDR3 is 14 residues long. V was shortened by 0 bases and J by 6 bases, with 11 bases between the two germline ends. CDR3 protein: CASSLGYKGAEAFF. CDR3 coding DNA: TGTGCCAGCAGCTTAGGTTACAAGGGCGCTGAAGCTTTCTTT. Full variable domain (remainder filled in from reference TRBV13 and TRBJ1-1): AAGVIQSPRHLIKEKRETATLKCYPIPRHDTVYWYQQGPGQDPQFLISFYEKMQSDKGSIPDRFSAQQFSDYHSELNMSSLELGDSALYFCASSLGYKGAEAFFGQGTRLTVV.

This clone showed up just once. V is TRBV9 and J is TRBJ1-1; unclear D gene. V was clipped by 0 bases and J by 3 bases, with 3 bases between them. Germline V gene data show CDR1 as SGDLS and CDR2 as YYNGEE. The CDR3 has 12 amino acids. CDR3 loop: CASSVDHTEAFF. The CDR3 DNA reads TGTGCCAGCAGCGTAGATCACACTGAAGCTTTCTTT.

This sequence joins TRBV5-1 and TRBJ1-1; no clear D gene. Germline lookup yields CDR1 SGHRS and CDR2 YFSETQ. The CDR3 contains 12 residues. Trimming shortened V by 5 bases and J by 5 bases, and 10 bases separated the two germline ends. The CDR3, as DNA: TGCGCCAGCAGGGAGGGCGGAACTGAAGCTTTCTTT. Its translation: CASREGGTEAFF.

The chain links TRBV12-3 or TRBV12-4 to TRBJ2-7; 8 bases align to TRBD1. The CDR3 loop spans 12 amino acids. Trimming cost V 4 bases and J 5 bases; bases outside gene matches: 1. CDR3 amino acids: CASSWGQDEQYF. Here the CDR3 DNA reads TGTGCCAGCAGTTGGGGACAGGACGAGCAGTACTTC.

V is TRBV6-2 or TRBV6-3 and J is TRBJ2-7, with D maybe TRBD2 (6 bases). CDR1 and CDR2 (germline): MNHEY, SVGEGT. Trimming shortened V by 0 bases and J by 11 bases, and 14 bases separated the two germline ends. The CDR3 is 13 residues long. The CDR3 reads CASSYSDGKREYF. Written as DNA, the CDR3 is TGTGCCAGCAGTTACTCCGACGGGAAGCGGGAGTACTTC.

J is TRBJ2-5 and V is TRBV7-8; 9 positions agree with TRBD1. With V trimmed by 7 bases and J by 5 bases, 11 bases remained unmatched. Per the germline V gene, CDR1 is SGHVS and CDR2 is FQNEAQ. The CDR3 has 15 residues. CDR3 protein: CASILGTGNGETQYF. The CDR3, as DNA: TGTGCCAGCATACTAGGGACAGGGAACGGGGAGACCCAGTACTTC.

The genes are TRBV2 and TRBJ1-3; D is ambiguous. Between the trimmed V and J ends, which lost 4 bases and 8 bases, there was a span of 15 bases. The CDR3 is made up of 14 amino acids. Germline CDR1 SNHLY, CDR2 FYNNEI. The CDR3 protein is CASSVEVESHTIYF. DNA of the CDR3: TGTGCCAGCAGTGTAGAGGTTGAATCACACACCATATATTTT. The complete variable domain, with remaining parts taken from reference TRBV2 and TRBJ1-3, reads EPEVTQTPSHQVTQMGQEVILRCVPISNHLYFYWYRQILGQKVEFLVSFYNNEISEKSEIFDDQFSVERPDGSNFTLKIRSTKLEDSAMYFCASSVEVESHTIYFGEGSWLTVV.

The rearrangement links TRBV6-5 to TRBJ1-2, with no clear D. Germline V lookup: CDR1 MNHEY, CDR2 SVGAGI. The CDR3 totals 12 residues. Trimming cost V 2 bases and J 2 bases, with 3 bases left between them. This chain's CDR3 is CASSYKNYGYTF. As DNA, the CDR3 is TGTGCCAGCAGTTACAAGAACTATGGCTACACCTTC.

This chain joins TRBV19 and TRBJ1-2, with 9 bases aligning to TRBD1. Germline V gene lookup returns CDR1 LNHDA and CDR2 SQIVND (reference sequence). The CDR3 runs 13 residues. J gave up 7 bases and V 6 bases, and 6 bases lay outside the gene matches. The CDR3 sequence: CASRTLTGGGYTF. The CDR3 DNA follows: TGTGCCAGTAGAACCCTGACAGGGGGTGGCTACACCTTC.

The V gene is TRBV4-2, the J gene TRBJ1-4; a possible D gene is TRBD1 (6 bases). Germline CDR1 LGHNA, CDR2 YNFKEQ. The CDR3 spans 15 residues. Trimming took off 2 bases at V and 2 bases at J, with 9 bases between the two ends. The CDR3 coding sequence is TGTGCCAGCAGCCAACCGGGACACACTAATGAAAAACTGTTTTTT. This encodes CASSQPGHTNEKLFF.

This clone has a single count. The chain links TRBV28 to TRBJ1-1, with D tentatively TRBD1 (5 bases). V was shortened by 2 bases and J by 0 bases, with 7 bases between the two germline ends. The CDR3 is 14 residues long. The V gene's germline CDR1 is MDHEN and CDR2 SYDVKM. The CDR3 coding sequence is TGTGCCAGCAGTTTAGGGGGAATGAACACTGAAGCTTTCTTT. This sequence encodes CASSLGGMNTEAFF.

The chain has TRBV2 and TRBJ1-5, with D possibly TRBD1 on 6 matching bases. Trimming took off 6 bases at V and 1 base at J, with 16 bases between the two ends. The V gene's germline CDR1 is SNHLY and CDR2 FYNNEI. The CDR3 sequence is 16 residues long. CDR3 in amino acids: CASSEGVRVSNQPQHF. In nucleotides, the CDR3 is TGTGCCAGCAGCGAGGGGGTCAGGGTGAGCAATCAGCCCCAGCATTTT.

This clone was observed a few times. V gene TRBV4-2 combines with J gene TRBJ1-5; 8 bases align to TRBD1. The germline gives CDR1 LGHNA, CDR2 YNFKEQ. V lost 0 bases and J lost 4; bases outside the gene matches: 5. The CDR3 length is 16 residues. The DNA of the CDR3 is TGTGCCAGCAGCCAAGATCTGGGGACAGGAAATCAGCCCCAGCATTTT. The encoded protein is CASSQDLGTGNQPQHF.

In this sample, this clone turned up once. The chain carries TRBV6-1 and TRBJ2-3, with TRBD2 matching over 7 bases. V lost 1 base, J lost 4 bases, and 5 bases stayed unmatched. The V gene's germline CDR1 is MNHNS and CDR2 SASEGT. The CDR3 spans 15 residues. DNA for the CDR3: TGTGCCAGCAGTGAAGTGGGACTAAAAGCAGATACGCAGTATTTT. It yields the protein CASSEVGLKADTQYF.

V usage is TRBV6-4 and J usage is TRBJ2-3, with TRBD1 matching over 9 bases. The CDR3 runs to 14 residues. The V and J ends lost 4 bases and 1 base, in that order; junction bases with no gene match: 0. Germline V gives CDR1 MRHNA, CDR2 SNTAGT. The CDR3, as DNA: TGTGCCAGCAGTGGGACAGGGGGCACAGATACGCAGTATTTT. Translating gives CASSGTGGTDTQYF.

The genes are TRBV6-1 and TRBJ2-7; weak D call: TRBD1 (5 bases). Trimming took 1 base from V and 6 from J, leaving 22 bases between them. The CDR3 is made up of 17 amino acids. The V gene's germline CDR1 is MNHNS and CDR2 SASEGT. The CDR3 sequence is CASSEEQLTGFSSEQYF. CDR3 in DNA: TGTGCCAGCAGTGAAGAGCAACTTACAGGCTTTTCAAGCGAGCAGTACTTC.

J is TRBJ2-1 and V is TRBV6-6; D remains ambiguous. Germline loops: CDR1 MNHNY, CDR2 SVGAGI (reference sequence). The CDR3 is 11 residues long. V dropped 4 bases and J dropped 6 bases, with 4 bases sitting between them. CDR3 region: CASSSLNEQFF. In nucleotides, the CDR3 is TGTGCCAGCAGTTCGCTCAATGAGCAGTTCTTC.

The V call is TRBV4-1, the J call TRBJ2-2; D might be TRBD2 (5 bases). V gave up 1 base and J gave up 4 bases, with 19 bases separating them. CDR3 size: 18 residues. CDR1 is MGHRA, CDR2 YSYEKL, per germline. This chain's CDR3 is CASSQVGKRVGSTGELFF. Here the CDR3 DNA reads TGCGCCAGCAGCCAAGTGGGGAAGAGGGTAGGAAGCACCGGGGAGCTGTTTTTT.

V is TRBV19 and J is TRBJ1-5; D is undetermined. There are 17 residues in the CDR3. Per germline, CDR1 LNHDA and CDR2 SQIVND (reference sequence). Trimming took 5 bases from V and 3 from J, leaving 20 bases between them. CDR3 DNA: TGTGCCAGTAGTCCCGGCGGGGTTGGGCCAGTCAATCAGCCCCAGCATTTT. Protein: CASSPGGVGPVNQPQHF.

This chain uses TRBV5-1 with TRBJ2-5; the D call may be TRBD1 or TRBD2 (7 bases each). V was trimmed by 2 bases and J by 4 bases, leaving 18 bases between them. CDR3 length: 16 residues. Per the germline V gene, CDR1 is SGHRS and CDR2 is YFSETQ. The CDR3 loop is CASSFEGRGGGETQYF. CDR3 coding DNA: TGCGCCAGCAGCTTCGAAGGCAGGGGGGGCGGAGAGACCCAGTACTTC.

The V and J genes are TRBV5-1 and TRBJ1-1, with 9 positions matching TRBD1. The length of the CDR3 is 16 residues. CDR1 and CDR2 from the germline V gene are SGHRS and YFSETQ. J was trimmed by 3 bases and V by 2 bases; bases with no gene match: 8. This chain's CDR3 is CASSFNRGQQDTEAFF. The CDR3 nucleotides are TGCGCCAGCAGCTTCAACAGGGGGCAGCAGGACACTGAAGCTTTCTTT.